The T cell receptor (beta chain) described here comes from a study of identical twins. TCRdb reprocessed the 5' RACE reads via MiXCR and lists one record per CDR3 protein. The sample holds some 790,000 distinct CDR3 sequences; 18% are singletons and the top ten take around 13%. Germline V gives CDR1 MGHDK, CDR2 SYGVNS. This CDR3 contains 14 residues. V was cut by 2 bases and J by 1 base, with 6 bases left in between. These same data were also listed under a study on T cells expressing NK-cell markers.

J is TRBJ1-5 and V is TRBV25-1; D is ambiguous. Sequencing used PBMCs. The clonotype originates from a woman between 18 and 29 years old in good health. For the CDR3, the DNA is TGTGCCAGCAGTGAACAGCTCAGCAATCAGCCCCAGCATTTT. This codes for CASSEQLSNQPQHF.